The entry that follows covers one TCR beta chain sequence. The entry originates in a study of blood T cell repertoires in COVID-19. At the level of the study: The United States, Italy and Spain supplied acute and convalescent COVID-19 samples.

Germline loops: CDR1 SEHNR, CDR2 FQNEAQ (reference sequence). This CDR3 spans 17 amino acids. V lost 8 bases and J lost 7, with 24 bases in between. While infection was still active, Seattle patients were enrolled and then followed longitudinally. As processed by the authors: How many nucleated cells were present was estimated from reference gene primer amplification. The data were produced by immunoSEQ multiplex PCR, yet TCRdb's version contains in-frame clones alone and is incomplete. V, J and clone size were drawn from that table, and D and trimming were deduced from the DNA. The sample has about 130,000 clones, 90% to 95% seen once.

The J gene is TRBJ1-6, the V gene TRBV7-9; D remains unclear. Sequenced input: peripheral blood. The sequence was collected from a man aged 45-65 years with COVID-19, enrolled during active disease. CDR3 loop: CASSLGRAAVRNSPLHF. The DNA for the CDR3 is TGTGCCAGCTCCCTGGGGAGGGCAGCGGTTCGAAATTCACCCCTCCACTTT. The whole variable domain, filled in from reference TRBV7-9 and TRBJ1-6, reads DTGVSQNPRHKITKRGQNVTFRCDPISEHNRLYWYRQTLGQGPEFLTYFQNEAQLEKSRLLSDRFSAERPKGSFSTLEIQRTEQGDSAMYLCASSLGRAAVRNSPLHFGNGTRLTVT.